This TCR beta chain stems from a study of molecular identifiers for immune sequencing clone quantification. Trimming shortened V by 2 bases and J by 4 bases, and 12 bases separated the two germline ends. Germline loops: CDR1 GTSNPN, CDR2 SVGIG (reference sequence). CDR3 length equals 14 residues. Concerning this clonotype itself: Its target is not known. A single base separates this from a much larger clone, so it may be a read error.

In the sort, naive CD8 T cells were defined as CD8+CD4-CCR7+CD45RA+. Findings and caveats of the study: More than 99% of effector molecules, versus under 1% of naive-cell molecules, belonged to clones above 20 RNA copies.

Both previously described methods and listed TCR primers were employed to make bulk TCR libraries. MiXCR, run by TCRdb on the PCR reads, gives a single entry per CDR3 protein. The table shows about half a million distinct CDR3 sequences, with about a fifth occurring only once. The rearrangement joins TRBV30 to TRBJ1-5; TRBD1 is a possible D gene (5 bases). The TCR comes from a human donor in good health. Some libraries in this study had Jurkat cell RNA spiked in. The sequencing input was naive CD8+ T cells from blood, with Jurkat cell RNA spiked in. This sample's subset: FACS-sorted CD8+CD4-CCR7+CD45RA+ naive T cells. CDR3 region: CAWSLRGSNQPQHF. CDR3 in DNA: TGTGCCTGGAGTCTCCGGGGCAGTAATCAGCCCCAGCATTTT.